The 17 T cell receptor beta chains presented below share a single source sample, sequenced in a study of spatial heterogeneity in lung cancer. Study-wide results and caveats: Mutation counts in tumors were tracked by counts of expanded intratumoral alpha and beta TCRs.

One entry per CDR3 protein results from TCRdb running MiXCR on the 5' RACE reads. The table has about 10,000 distinct CDR3 sequences, about 5.7% seen once; the top ten hold 6% to 8%. Their cognate antigens are unknown. Described time point: sample taken at primary tumor resection. The starting material was lung tumor tissue, obtained at surgery. The receptors derive from a female donor with early-stage non-small cell lung cancer.

This chain connects TRBV20-1 to TRBJ2-1; 8 nucleotides align to TRBD2. Germline values: CDR1 DFQATT, CDR2 SNEGSKA (reference sequence). The CDR3 is 16 residues long. V lost 2 bases, J lost 0 bases, and 6 bases stayed unmatched. CDR3 protein: CSARKVLAASYNEQFF. In nucleotides, the CDR3 is TGCAGTGCTAGAAAAGTACTAGCGGCCTCCTACAATGAGCAGTTCTTC.

This clonotype has at least ten counts. V usage is TRBV4-3 and J usage is TRBJ2-1; 11 bases match TRBD2. This CDR3 is 16 amino acids long. Germline trimming cut 4 bases from V and 3 bases from J; bases unmatched to any gene: 5. CDR1 is LGHNA and CDR2 is YSLEER in the germline V gene. In DNA form, the CDR3 reads TGCGCCAGCAGCCCAATAGCGGGAGGGATCTACAATGAGCAGTTCTTC. The encoded protein is CASSPIAGGIYNEQFF.

The count of this clonotype is one. The CDR3 DNA follows: TGTGCCAGCACCACCCGGGACAGGGTGGGAAACACCATATATTTT. This encodes CASTTRDRVGNTIYF. The chain couples TRBV12-3 or TRBV12-4 to TRBJ1-3, with 9 bases that match TRBD1. The CDR3 is made up of 15 amino acids. Trimming took 7 bases from V and 4 from J; bases not matched to a gene: 8.

This clonotype was seen only a few times. V usage is TRBV5-5 and J usage is TRBJ1-1; D unresolved. Germline V gene data show CDR1 as SGHKS and CDR2 as YYEKEE (reference sequence). The V gene lost 6 bases and the J gene lost 2 bases, with 14 bases spanning the gap. The CDR3 loop spans 14 amino acids. CDR3 loop: CASTLSGANTEAFF. The CDR3 DNA is TGTGCCAGCACCCTTTCCGGCGCCAACACTGAAGCTTTCTTT. The full variable domain, in which reference TRBV5-5 and TRBJ1-1 provide the parts outside the CDR3, is DAGVTQSPTHLIKTRGQQVTLRCSPISGHKSVSWYQQVLGQGPQFIFQYYEKEERGRGNFPDRFSARQFPNYSSELNVNALLLGDSALYLCASTLSGANTEAFFGQGTRLTVV.

This clonotype was detected ten times or more. This chain joins TRBV10-3 and TRBJ1-2; D call uncertain. The CDR3 spans 15 residues. The germline CDR1 and CDR2 sequences are ENHRY and SYGVKD. V was shortened by 10 bases and J by 3 bases, with 21 bases between the two germline ends. The CDR3 coding sequence is TGTGCCACAGGCCCCGGAACCAGAAGTGACTATGGCTACACCTTC. Its translation is CATGPGTRSDYGYTF.

There are many counts of this clonotype. V usage is TRBV3-1 and J usage is TRBJ1-2; D call uncertain. The CDR3 is 14 amino acids. Trimming cost V 5 bases and J 5 bases, with 15 bases left between them. Germline CDR1 and CDR2: LGHDT and YNNKEL (reference sequence). The CDR3 here is CASSISPRDYGYTF. The CDR3 coding sequence is TGTGCCAGCAGCATCTCCCCACGGGATTATGGCTACACCTTC.

This clonotype was seen at least ten times. The chain carries TRBV4-1 and TRBJ2-1; 9 bases agree with TRBD2. CDR1 and CDR2 (germline): MGHRA, YSYEKL. CDR3 length: 18 amino acids. Trimming took 0 bases from V and 3 from J; bases not matched to a gene: 9. This CDR3 is CASSQDDAAGGIYNEQFF. The CDR3 DNA follows: TGCGCCAGCAGCCAAGATGATGCAGCGGGAGGAATCTACAATGAGCAGTTCTTC.

This clonotype appeared many times. The CDR3 DNA sequence: TGTGCCAGCAGCTTCCCGACTAGAGAAGAGACCCAGTACTTC. It specifies CASSFPTREETQYF. V usage is TRBV13 and J usage is TRBJ2-5; tentative D call: TRBD2 (6 bases). This CDR3 spans 14 amino acids. Trimming left V 3 bases short and J 3 bases short, with 11 bases between. Per the germline V gene, CDR1 is PRHDT and CDR2 is FYEKMQ (reference sequence).

The rearrangement uses TRBV14 and TRBJ2-2; 9 nucleotides agree with TRBD2. CDR3 length: 15 residues. Germline CDR1 and CDR2: SGHDN and FVKESK. After removal of 2 bases from V and 7 bases from J, the junction contained 5 bases not matched to a gene. CDR3: CASSQRGRAGGELFF. In DNA, the CDR3 is TGTGCCAGCAGCCAACGCGGGAGGGCCGGCGGGGAGCTGTTTTTT.

This clonotype was observed at least ten times. V gene TRBV7-9 combines with J gene TRBJ2-1; D possibly uses TRBD1 or TRBD2 (5 bases each). Germline V CDR1 and CDR2: SEHNR, FQNEAQ (reference sequence). CDR3 length equals 15 residues. V dropped 5 bases and J dropped 9 bases, with 20 bases sitting between them. Here the CDR3 DNA reads TGTGCCAGCAGCGTAGGAGGACCGACAGCAAGTGAGCAGTTCTTC. It encodes CASSVGGPTASEQFF.

By share of the sample, this clonotype is medium-sized (0.01 to 0.1%). The chain employs TRBV10-3 and TRBJ1-3; 11 bases are a match to TRBD1. J gave up 7 bases and V 6 bases, and 11 bases lay outside the gene matches. CDR3 length equals 16 residues. CDR1 and CDR2 from the germline V gene are ENHRY and SYGVKD. The CDR3 loop reads CAIRGTGGRSWNTIYF. In DNA form, the CDR3 reads TGTGCCATCAGAGGGACAGGGGGACGCTCTTGGAACACCATATATTTT.

In this sample, this clonotype turned up many times. The rearrangement uses TRBV11-2 and TRBJ2-5, with TRBD1 matching over 7 bases. CDR1 and CDR2 (germline): SGHAT, FQNNGV. V shed 2 bases, J shed 5 bases, and the junction held 8 bases outside the gene matches. This CDR3 comprises 15 residues. Here the CDR3 DNA reads TGTGCCAGCAGCTTAAATGTACAGGGGAGTGAGACCCAGTACTTC. Encoded protein: CASSLNVQGSETQYF.

Remarks on this clonotype: A much larger clone is a single base away; this may be a read error. This chain joins TRBV28 and TRBJ1-3, with 10 bases aligning to TRBD1. CDR3 length equals 17 residues. V shed 8 bases, J shed 0 bases, and the junction held 10 bases outside the gene matches. The germline V gene has CDR1 MDHEN and CDR2 SYDVKM. The CDR3 spells CASGVRTGGTSGNTIYF. CDR3 in DNA: TGTGCCAGCGGTGTACGGACAGGGGGAACCTCTGGAAACACCATATATTTT.

In this sample, this clonotype turned up many times. This sequence joins TRBV7-8 and TRBJ1-5; D might be TRBD1 (5 bases). The CDR3 is 13 residues long. CDR1 is SGHVS and CDR2 is FQNEAQ in the germline V gene. Between the trimmed V and J ends, which lost 3 bases and 4 bases, there was a span of 7 bases. The CDR3 DNA is TGTGCCAGCAGCTTGACAGAGAATCAGCCCCAGCATTTT. Amino acid sequence: CASSLTENQPQHF.

Sample share makes this clonotype medium-sized (0.01 to 0.1%). The chain links TRBV7-9 to TRBJ2-5; the D is unclear. Trimming removed 4 bases at V and 0 bases at J, with 15 bases between. Germline-derived CDR1 and CDR2 are SEHNR and FQNEAQ (reference sequence). This CDR3 comprises 16 residues. The CDR3 sequence: CASSSSATLYQETQYF. Here the CDR3 DNA reads TGTGCCAGCAGCTCGTCAGCCACATTGTACCAAGAGACCCAGTACTTC.

This clonotype was recorded a few times. CDR3 residues: CASSLVAVGTEAFF. The CDR3, as DNA: TGTGCCAGCAGCTTAGTTGCAGTGGGCACTGAAGCTTTCTTT. The chain carries TRBV7-2 and TRBJ1-1; D not certain. V was shortened by 1 base and J by 4 bases, with 10 bases between the two germline ends. The CDR3 covers 14 residues. Germline CDR1 SGHTA, CDR2 FQGNSA.

This clonotype was observed at least ten times. V gene TRBV7-9 combines with J gene TRBJ2-3, with 16 bases aligning to TRBD2. The CDR3 loop spans 17 amino acids. The J segment lost 5 bases and the V segment lost 5 bases, leaving 7 bases of the junction unmatched. Germline V CDR1 and CDR2: SEHNR, FQNEAQ (reference sequence). The DNA of the CDR3 is TGTGCCAGCAGCACGGGACTAGCGGGGGGGCCCGGAGATACGCAGTATTTT. Translated, it gives CASSTGLAGGPGDTQYF.